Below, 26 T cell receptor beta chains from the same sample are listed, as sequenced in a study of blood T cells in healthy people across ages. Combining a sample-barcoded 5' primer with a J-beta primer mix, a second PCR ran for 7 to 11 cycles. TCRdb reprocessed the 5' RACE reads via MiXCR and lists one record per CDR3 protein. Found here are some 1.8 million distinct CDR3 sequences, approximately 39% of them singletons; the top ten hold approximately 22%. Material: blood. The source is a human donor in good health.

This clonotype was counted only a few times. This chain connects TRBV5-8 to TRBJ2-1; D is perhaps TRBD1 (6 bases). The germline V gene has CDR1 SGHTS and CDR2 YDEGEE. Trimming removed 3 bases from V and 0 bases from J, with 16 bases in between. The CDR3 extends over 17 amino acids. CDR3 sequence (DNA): TGTGCCAGCAGCTCTACTGCAGGGGTTTCCTCCTACAATGAGCAGTTCTTC. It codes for CASSSTAGVSSYNEQFF.

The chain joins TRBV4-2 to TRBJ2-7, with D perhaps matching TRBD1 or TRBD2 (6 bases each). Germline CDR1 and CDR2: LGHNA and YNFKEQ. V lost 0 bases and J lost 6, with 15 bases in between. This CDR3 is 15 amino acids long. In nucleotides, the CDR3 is TGTGCCAGCAGCCAAGACCGGGGGCTCGGGCGCGAGCAGTACTTC. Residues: CASSQDRGLGREQYF.

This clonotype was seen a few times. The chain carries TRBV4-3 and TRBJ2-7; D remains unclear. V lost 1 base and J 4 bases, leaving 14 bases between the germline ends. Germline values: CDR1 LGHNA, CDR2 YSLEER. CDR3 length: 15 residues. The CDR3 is CASSQVAAGFYEQYF. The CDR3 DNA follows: TGCGCCAGCAGCCAAGTAGCCGCCGGGTTTTACGAGCAGTACTTC.

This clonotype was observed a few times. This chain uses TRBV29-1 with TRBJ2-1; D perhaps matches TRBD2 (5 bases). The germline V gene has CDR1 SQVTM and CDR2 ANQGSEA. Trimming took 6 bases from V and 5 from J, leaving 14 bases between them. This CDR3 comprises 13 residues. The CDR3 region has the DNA TGCAGCGTGCGCCCTTCGGGAAACAATGAGCAGTTCTTC. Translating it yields CSVRPSGNNEQFF.

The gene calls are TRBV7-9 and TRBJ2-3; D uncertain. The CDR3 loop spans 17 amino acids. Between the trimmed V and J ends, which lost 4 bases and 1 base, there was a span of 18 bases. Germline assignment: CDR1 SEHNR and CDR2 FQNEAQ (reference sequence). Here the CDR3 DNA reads TGTGCCAGCAGCTCAGGACGGAAGGTCTGGGGCACAGATACGCAGTATTTT. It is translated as CASSSGRKVWGTDTQYF.

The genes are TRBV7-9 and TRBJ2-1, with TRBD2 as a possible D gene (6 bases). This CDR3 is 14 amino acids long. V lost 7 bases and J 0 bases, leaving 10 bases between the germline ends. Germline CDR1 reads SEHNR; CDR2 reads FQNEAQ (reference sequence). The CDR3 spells CASTDYSSYNEQFF. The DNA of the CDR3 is TGTGCCAGCACGGACTACAGCTCCTACAATGAGCAGTTCTTC.

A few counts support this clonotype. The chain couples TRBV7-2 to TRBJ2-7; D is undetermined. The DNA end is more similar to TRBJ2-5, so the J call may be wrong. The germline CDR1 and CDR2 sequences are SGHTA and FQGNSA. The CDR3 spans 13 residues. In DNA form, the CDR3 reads TGTGCCAGCAGTGAATTGGGTATAGCGACCCAGTACTTC. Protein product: CASSELGIATQYF.

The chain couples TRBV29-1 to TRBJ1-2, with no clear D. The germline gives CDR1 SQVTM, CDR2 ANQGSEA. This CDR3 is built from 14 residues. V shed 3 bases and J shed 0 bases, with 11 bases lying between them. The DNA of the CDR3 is TGCAGCGTTGATTTCCGCTCGGCTAACTATGGCTACACCTTC. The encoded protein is CSVDFRSANYGYTF.

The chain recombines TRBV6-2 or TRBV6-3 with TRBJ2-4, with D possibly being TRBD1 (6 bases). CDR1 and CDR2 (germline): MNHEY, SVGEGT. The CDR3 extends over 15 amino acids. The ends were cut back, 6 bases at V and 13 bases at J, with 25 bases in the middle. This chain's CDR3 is CASSAEGVRVGEQYF. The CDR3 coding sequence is TGTGCCAGCAGCGCTGAGGGGGTCCGTGTTGGGGAGCAGTACTTC.

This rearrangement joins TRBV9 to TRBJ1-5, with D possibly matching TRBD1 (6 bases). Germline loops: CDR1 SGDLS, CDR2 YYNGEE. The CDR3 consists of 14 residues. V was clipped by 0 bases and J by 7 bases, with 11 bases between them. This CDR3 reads CASSVDGGLQPQHF. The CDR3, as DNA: TGTGCCAGCAGCGTAGATGGGGGGCTCCAGCCCCAGCATTTT.

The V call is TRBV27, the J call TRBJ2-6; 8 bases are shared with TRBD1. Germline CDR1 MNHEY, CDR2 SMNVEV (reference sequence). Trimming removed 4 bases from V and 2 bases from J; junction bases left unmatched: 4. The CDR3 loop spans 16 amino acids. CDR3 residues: CASSWTGLTGANVLTF. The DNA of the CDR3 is TGTGCCAGCAGTTGGACAGGGCTTACTGGGGCCAACGTCCTGACTTTC.

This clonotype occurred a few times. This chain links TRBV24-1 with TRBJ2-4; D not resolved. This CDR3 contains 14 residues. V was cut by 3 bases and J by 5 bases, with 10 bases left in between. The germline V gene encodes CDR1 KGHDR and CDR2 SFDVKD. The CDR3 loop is CATSDTAVQNIQYF. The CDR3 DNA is TGTGCCACCAGTGATACGGCGGTCCAAAACATTCAGTACTTC.

CDR3 protein: CASSDTGTGLFYEQYF. DNA for the CDR3: TGTGCCAGCAGTGACACGGGGACAGGGCTTTTCTACGAGCAGTACTTC. This chain connects TRBV6-2 or TRBV6-3 to TRBJ2-7; 9 positions match TRBD1. Germline V gene lookup returns CDR1 MNHEY and CDR2 SVGEGT. Unmatched junction bases numbered 11, after V lost 5 bases and J lost 3 bases. The CDR3 is made up of 16 amino acids.

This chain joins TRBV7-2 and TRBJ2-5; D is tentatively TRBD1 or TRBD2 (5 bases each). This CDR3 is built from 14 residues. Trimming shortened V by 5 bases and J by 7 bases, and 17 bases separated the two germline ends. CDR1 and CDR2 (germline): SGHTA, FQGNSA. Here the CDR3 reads CASSPGGPGGTQYF. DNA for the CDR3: TGTGCCAGCAGCCCTGGGGGACCTGGGGGGACCCAGTACTTC.

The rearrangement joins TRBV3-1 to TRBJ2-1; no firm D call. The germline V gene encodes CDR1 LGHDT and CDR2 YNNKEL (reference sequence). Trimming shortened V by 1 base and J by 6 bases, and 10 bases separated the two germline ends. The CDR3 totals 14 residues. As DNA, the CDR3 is TGTGCCAGCAGCCAAGTTTCAGGCTCCAATGAGCAGTTCTTC. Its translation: CASSQVSGSNEQFF.

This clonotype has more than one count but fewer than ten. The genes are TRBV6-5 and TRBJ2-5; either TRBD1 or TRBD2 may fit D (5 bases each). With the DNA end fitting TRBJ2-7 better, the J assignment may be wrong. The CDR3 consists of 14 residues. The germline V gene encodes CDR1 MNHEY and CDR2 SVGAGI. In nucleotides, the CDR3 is TGTGCCAGCAGTTACGAGGGGAAAAGGTCCGAGCAGTACTTC. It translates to CASSYEGKRSEQYF.

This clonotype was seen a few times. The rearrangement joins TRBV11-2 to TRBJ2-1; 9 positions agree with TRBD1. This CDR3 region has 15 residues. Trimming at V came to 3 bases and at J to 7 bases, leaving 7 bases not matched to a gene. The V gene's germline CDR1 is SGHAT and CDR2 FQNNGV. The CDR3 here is CASSFGQGSQNEQFF. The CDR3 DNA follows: TGTGCCAGCAGCTTTGGACAGGGGAGCCAAAATGAGCAGTTCTTC.

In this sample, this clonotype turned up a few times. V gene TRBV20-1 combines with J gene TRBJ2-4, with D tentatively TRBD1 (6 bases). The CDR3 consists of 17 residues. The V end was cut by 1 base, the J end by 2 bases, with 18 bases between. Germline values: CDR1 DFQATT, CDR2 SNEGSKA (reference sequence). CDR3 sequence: CSARVLMGAGSKNIQYF. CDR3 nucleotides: TGCAGTGCTAGAGTATTAATGGGGGCCGGGTCCAAAAACATTCAGTACTTC.

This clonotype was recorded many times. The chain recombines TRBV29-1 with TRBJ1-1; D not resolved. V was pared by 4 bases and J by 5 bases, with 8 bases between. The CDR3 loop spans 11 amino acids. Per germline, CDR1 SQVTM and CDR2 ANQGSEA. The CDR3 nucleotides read TGCAGCGTTGGTGAACCTACTGAAGCTTTCTTT. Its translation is CSVGEPTEAFF.

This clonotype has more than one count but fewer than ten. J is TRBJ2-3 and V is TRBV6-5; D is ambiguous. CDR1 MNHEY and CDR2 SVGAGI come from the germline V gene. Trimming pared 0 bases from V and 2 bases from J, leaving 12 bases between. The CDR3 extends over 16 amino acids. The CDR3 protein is CASSYSTSHYTDTQYF. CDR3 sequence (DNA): TGTGCCAGCAGTTACTCGACGTCACACTACACAGATACGCAGTATTTT.

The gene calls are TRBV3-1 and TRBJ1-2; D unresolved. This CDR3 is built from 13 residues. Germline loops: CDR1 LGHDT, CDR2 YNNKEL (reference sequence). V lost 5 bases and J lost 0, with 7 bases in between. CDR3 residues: CASSWEANYGYTF. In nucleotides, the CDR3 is TGTGCCAGCAGCTGGGAGGCTAACTATGGCTACACCTTC.

CDR3 bases: TGCGCCAGCAGGGCAGGGAATAATTCACCCCTCCACTTT. It encodes CASRAGNNSPLHF. The V call is TRBV5-1, the J call TRBJ1-6, with D possibly TRBD1 on 5 matching bases. This CDR3 has 13 amino acids. The V gene's germline CDR1 is SGHRS and CDR2 YFSETQ. The V gene lost 5 bases and the J gene lost 5 bases, with 8 bases spanning the gap.

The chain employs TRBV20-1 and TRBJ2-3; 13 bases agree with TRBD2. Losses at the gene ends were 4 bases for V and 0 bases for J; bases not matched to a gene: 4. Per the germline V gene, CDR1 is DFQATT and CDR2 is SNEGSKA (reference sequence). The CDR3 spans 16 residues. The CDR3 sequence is CSATGLAGDSTDTQYF. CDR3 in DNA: TGCAGTGCTACCGGACTAGCGGGGGATAGCACAGATACGCAGTATTTT.

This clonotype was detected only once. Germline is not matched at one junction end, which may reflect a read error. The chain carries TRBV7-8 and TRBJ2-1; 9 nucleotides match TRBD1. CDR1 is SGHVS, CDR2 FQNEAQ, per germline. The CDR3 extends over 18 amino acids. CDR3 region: CASSLGGTGFSGLHDQFF. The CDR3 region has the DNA TGTGCCAGCAGCTTGGGCGGGACAGGGTTCTCGGGCCTTCATGACCAGTTCTTC.

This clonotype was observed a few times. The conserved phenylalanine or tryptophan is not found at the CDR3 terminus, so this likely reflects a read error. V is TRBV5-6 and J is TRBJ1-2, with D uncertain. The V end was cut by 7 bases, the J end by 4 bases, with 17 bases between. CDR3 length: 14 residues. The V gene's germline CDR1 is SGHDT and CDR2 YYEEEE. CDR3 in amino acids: CASENIWDFYGYTL. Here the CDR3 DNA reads TGTGCCAGCGAAAATATATGGGATTTCTATGGCTACACCCTC.

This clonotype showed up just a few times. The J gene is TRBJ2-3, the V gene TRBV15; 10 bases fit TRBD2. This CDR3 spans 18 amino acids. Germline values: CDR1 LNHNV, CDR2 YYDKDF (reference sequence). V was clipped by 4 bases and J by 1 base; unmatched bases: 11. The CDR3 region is CATSTPGTSAPGTDTQYF. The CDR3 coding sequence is TGTGCCACCAGCACACCCGGGACTAGCGCACCGGGCACAGATACGCAGTATTTT.